This T cell receptor beta chain originates from a study of blood T cell repertoires in COVID-19. In the study overall: Material from acute and convalescent COVID-19 was sourced from the United States, Italy and Spain. T cells, B-cell-depleted T cells, or PBMCs provided the cDNA or gDNA that served as material.

In the authors' workflow: How many nucleated cells were present was estimated from reference gene primer amplification. The repertoire was sequenced with immunoSEQ multiplex PCR; TCRdb's copy has only in-frame clones and lacks some. V, J and clone size reflect that table, while D and trimming were determined from the DNA. The data hold around 180,000 clones, with around 82% observed a single time. The CDR3 is 14 residues long. The trim removed 5 bases at V and 1 base at J, leaving 3 bases unmatched. The germline gives CDR1 LNHDA, CDR2 SQIVND (reference sequence). While infection was still active, Seattle patients were enrolled and then followed longitudinally.

The sequenced sample consisted of peripheral blood. The TCR originated in an older man with COVID-19, enrolled during active disease. This chain links TRBV19 with TRBJ2-3, with 7 bases fitting TRBD1. CDR3 sequence reads: CASSLTGRTDTQYF. The CDR3 DNA reads as TGTGCCAGTAGTCTGACAGGGCGCACAGATACGCAGTATTTT.